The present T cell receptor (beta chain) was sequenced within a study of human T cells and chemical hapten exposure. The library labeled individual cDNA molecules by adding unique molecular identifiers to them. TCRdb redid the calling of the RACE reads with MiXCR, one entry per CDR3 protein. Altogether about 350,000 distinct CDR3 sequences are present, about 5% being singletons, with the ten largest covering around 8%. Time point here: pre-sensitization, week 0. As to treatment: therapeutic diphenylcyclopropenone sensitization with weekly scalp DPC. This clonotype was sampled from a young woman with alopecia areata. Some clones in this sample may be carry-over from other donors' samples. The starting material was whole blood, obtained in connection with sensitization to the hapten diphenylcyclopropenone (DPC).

CDR3: CASSQSGTLSNEQFF. The CDR3 DNA is TGCGCCAGCAGCCAATCCGGGACGCTAAGCAATGAGCAGTTCTTC. V is TRBV4-3 and J is TRBJ2-1; D possibly uses TRBD1 or TRBD2 (5 bases each). The CDR3 has 15 residues. The germline V and J ends were trimmed by 2 bases and 6 bases, with 14 bases remaining between them. Looked up from germline, CDR1 is LGHNA and CDR2 is YSLEER.